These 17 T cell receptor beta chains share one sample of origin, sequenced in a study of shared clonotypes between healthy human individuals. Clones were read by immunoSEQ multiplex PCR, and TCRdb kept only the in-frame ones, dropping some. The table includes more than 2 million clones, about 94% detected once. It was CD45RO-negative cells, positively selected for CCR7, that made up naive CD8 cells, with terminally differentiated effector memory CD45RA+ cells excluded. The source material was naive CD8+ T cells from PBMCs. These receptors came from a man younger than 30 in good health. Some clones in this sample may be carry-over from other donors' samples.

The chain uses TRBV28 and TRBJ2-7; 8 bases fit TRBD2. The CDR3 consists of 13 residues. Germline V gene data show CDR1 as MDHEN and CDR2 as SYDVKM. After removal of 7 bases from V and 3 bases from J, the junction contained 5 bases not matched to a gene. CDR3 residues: CASMLAGHYEQYF. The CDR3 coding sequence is TGTGCCAGCATGTTAGCGGGACACTACGAGCAGTACTTC.

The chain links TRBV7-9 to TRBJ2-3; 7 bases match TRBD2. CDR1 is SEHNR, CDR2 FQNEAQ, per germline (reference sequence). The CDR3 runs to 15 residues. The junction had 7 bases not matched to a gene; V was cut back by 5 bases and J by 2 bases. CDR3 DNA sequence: TGTGCCAGCAGCCTCGGGGGAGGGTACACAGATACGCAGTATTTT. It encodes CASSLGGGYTDTQYF.

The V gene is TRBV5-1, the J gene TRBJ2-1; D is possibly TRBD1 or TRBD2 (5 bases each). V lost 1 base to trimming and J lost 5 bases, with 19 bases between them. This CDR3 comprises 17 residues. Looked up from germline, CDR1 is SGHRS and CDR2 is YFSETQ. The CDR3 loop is CASSLLVSGPLNNEQFF. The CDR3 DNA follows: TGCGCCAGCAGCTTGTTAGTTTCGGGACCTTTGAACAATGAGCAGTTCTTC.

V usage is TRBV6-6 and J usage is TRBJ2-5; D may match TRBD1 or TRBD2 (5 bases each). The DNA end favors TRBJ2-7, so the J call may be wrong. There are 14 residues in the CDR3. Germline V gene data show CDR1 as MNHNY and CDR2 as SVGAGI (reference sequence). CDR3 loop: CASESGQSSYEQYF. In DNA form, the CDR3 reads TGTGCCAGCGAGAGCGGACAAAGCTCCTACGAGCAGTACTTC.

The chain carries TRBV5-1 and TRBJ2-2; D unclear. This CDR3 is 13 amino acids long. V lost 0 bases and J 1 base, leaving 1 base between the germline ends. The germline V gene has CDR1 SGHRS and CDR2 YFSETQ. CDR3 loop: CASSLVNTGELFF. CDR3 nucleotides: TGCGCCAGCAGCTTGGTGAACACCGGGGAGCTGTTTTTT. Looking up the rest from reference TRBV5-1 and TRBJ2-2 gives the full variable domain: KAGVTQTPRYLIKTRGQQVTLSCSPISGHRSVSWYQQTPGQGLQFLFEYFSETQRNKGNFPGRFSGRQFSNSRSEMNVSTLELGDSALYLCASSLVNTGELFFGEGSRLTVL.

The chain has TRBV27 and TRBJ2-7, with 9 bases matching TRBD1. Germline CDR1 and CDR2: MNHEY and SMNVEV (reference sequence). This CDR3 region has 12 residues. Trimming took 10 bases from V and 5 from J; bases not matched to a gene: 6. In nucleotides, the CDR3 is TGTGCCACCAGGGACAGGGTCAACGAGCAGTACTTC. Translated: CATRDRVNEQYF.

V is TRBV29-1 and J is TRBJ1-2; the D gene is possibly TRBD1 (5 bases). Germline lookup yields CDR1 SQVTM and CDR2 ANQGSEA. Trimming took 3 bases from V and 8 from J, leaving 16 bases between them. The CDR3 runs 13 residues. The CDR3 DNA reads TGCAGCGTTGAGGGCGGCAGGGAATTGGGCTACACCTTC. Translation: CSVEGGRELGYTF.

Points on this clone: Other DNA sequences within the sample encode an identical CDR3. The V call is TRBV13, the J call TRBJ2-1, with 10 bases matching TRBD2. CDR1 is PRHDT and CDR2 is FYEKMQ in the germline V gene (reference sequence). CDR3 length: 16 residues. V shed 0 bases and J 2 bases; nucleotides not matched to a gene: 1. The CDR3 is CASSLGLAGAYNEQFF. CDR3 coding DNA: TGTGCCAGCAGCTTAGGCCTAGCGGGGGCCTACAATGAGCAGTTCTTC.

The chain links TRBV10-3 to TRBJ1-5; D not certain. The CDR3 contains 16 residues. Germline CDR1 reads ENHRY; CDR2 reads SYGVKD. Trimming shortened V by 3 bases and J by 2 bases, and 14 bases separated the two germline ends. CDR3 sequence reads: CAISDQDHKGNQPQHF. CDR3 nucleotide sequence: TGTGCCATCAGTGACCAGGACCACAAGGGCAATCAGCCCCAGCATTTT.

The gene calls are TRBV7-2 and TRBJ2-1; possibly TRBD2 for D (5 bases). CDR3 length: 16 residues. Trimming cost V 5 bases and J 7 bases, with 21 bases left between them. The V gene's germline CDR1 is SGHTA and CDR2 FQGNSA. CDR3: CASSSARGPGVNEQFF. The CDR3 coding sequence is TGTGCCAGCAGCAGCGCCCGAGGGCCCGGGGTGAATGAGCAGTTCTTC.

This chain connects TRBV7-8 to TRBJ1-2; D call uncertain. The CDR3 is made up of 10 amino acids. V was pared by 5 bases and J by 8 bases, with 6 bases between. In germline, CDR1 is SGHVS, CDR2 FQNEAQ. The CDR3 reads CASSPKGYTF. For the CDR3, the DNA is TGTGCCAGCAGCCCCAAAGGCTACACCTTC.

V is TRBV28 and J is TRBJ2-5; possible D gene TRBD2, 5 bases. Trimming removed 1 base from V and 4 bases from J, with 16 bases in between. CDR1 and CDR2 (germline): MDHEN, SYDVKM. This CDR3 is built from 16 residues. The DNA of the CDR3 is TGTGCCAGCAGTTTATATAACAATAGACGGGGAGAGACCCAGTACTTC. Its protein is CASSLYNNRRGETQYF.

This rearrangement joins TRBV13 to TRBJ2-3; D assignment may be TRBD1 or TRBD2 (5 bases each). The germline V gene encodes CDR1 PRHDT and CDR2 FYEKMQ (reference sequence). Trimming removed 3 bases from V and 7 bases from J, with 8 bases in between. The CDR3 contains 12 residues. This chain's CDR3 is CASSLRGNTQYF. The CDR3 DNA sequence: TGTGCCAGCAGCTTGAGGGGAAATACGCAGTATTTT.

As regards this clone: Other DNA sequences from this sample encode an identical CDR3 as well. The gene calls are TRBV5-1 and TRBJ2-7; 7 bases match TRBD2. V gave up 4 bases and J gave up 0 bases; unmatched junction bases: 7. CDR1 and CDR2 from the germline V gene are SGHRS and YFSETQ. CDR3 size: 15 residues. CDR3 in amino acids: CASSLGLAASYEQYF. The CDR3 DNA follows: TGCGCCAGCAGCCTGGGGCTAGCGGCCTCCTACGAGCAGTACTTC.

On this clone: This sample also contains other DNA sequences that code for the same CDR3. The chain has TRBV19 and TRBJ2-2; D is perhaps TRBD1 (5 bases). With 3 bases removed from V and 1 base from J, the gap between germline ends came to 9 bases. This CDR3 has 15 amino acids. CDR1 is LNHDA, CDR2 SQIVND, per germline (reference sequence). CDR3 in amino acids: CASSIWQGNTGELFF. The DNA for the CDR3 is TGTGCCAGTAGTATTTGGCAGGGGAACACCGGGGAGCTGTTTTTT.

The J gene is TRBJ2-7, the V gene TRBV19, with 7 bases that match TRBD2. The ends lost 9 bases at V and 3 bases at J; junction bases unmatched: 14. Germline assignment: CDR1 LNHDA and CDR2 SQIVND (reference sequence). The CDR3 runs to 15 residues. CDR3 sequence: CASSGGGAQYYEQYF. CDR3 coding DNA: TGTGCCAGCTCCGGGGGAGGGGCCCAATACTACGAGCAGTACTTC.

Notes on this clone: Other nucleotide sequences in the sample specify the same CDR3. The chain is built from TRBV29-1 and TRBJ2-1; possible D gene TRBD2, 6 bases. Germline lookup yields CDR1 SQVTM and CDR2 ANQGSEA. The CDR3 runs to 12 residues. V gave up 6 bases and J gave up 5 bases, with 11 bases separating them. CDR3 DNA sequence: TGCAGCGTCGTGGGGGGAAACAATGAGCAGTTCTTC. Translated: CSVVGGNNEQFF.